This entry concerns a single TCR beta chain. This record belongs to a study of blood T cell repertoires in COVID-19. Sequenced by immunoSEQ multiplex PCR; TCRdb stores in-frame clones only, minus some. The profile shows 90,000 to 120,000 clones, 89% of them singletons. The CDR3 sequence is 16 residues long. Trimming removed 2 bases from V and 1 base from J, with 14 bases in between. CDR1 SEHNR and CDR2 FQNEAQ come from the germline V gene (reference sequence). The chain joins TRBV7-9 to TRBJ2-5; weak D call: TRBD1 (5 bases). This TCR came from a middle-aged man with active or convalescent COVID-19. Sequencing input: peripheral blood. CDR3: CASSLPQDTRQETQYF. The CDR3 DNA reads TGTGCCAGCAGCTTACCCCAGGACACACGCCAAGAGACCCAGTACTTC.